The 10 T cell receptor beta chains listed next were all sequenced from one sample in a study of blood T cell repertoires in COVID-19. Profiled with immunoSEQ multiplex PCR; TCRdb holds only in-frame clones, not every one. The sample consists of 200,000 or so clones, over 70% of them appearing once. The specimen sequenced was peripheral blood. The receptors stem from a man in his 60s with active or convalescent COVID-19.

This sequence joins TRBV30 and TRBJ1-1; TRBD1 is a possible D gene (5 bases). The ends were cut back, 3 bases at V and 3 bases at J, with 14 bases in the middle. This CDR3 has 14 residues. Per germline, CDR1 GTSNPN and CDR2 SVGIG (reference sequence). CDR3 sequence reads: CAWRPPPGDTEAFF. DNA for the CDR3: TGTGCCTGGAGACCCCCCCCGGGGGACACTGAAGCTTTCTTT.

The CDR3 spells CASSFYRSSYNSPLHF. The CDR3 coding sequence is TGTGCCAGCAGCTTCTATAGGAGCTCCTATAATTCACCCCTCCACTTT. The V and J genes are TRBV28 and TRBJ1-6; D ambiguous. From germline, CDR1 is MDHEN and CDR2 SYDVKM. Trimming cost V 6 bases and J 0 bases, with 12 bases left between them. The length of the CDR3 is 16 residues.

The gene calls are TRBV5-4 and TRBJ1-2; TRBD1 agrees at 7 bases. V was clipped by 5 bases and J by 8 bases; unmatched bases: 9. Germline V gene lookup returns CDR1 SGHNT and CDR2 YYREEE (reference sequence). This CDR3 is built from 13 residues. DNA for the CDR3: TGTGCCAGCAGTGAGGACAGGAACCACGGCTACACCTTC. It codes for CASSEDRNHGYTF.

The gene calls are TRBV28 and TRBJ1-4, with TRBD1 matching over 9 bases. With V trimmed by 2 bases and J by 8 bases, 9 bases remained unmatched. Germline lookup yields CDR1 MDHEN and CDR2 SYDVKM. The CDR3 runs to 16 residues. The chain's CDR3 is CASSLRSGQGGEKLFF. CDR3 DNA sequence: TGTGCCAGCAGTTTAAGGTCGGGACAGGGCGGGGAAAAACTGTTTTTT.

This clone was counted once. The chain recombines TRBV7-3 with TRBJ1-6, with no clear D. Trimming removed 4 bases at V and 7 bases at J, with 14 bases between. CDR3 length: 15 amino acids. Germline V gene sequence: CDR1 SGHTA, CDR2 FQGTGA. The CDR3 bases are TGTGCCAGCAGCTCCCGGGGAGGACCGAATTCACCCCTCCACTTT. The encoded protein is CASSSRGGPNSPLHF.

CDR3 in amino acids: CASSRTGTGANVLTF. DNA for the CDR3: TGTGCCAGCAGCCGGACAGGGACTGGGGCCAACGTCCTGACTTTC. This chain uses TRBV14 with TRBJ2-6; TRBD1 aligns across 8 bases. Germline assignment: CDR1 SGHDN and CDR2 FVKESK. V lost 4 bases to trimming and J lost 2 bases; unmatched junction nucleotides: 1. The CDR3 sequence is 15 residues long.

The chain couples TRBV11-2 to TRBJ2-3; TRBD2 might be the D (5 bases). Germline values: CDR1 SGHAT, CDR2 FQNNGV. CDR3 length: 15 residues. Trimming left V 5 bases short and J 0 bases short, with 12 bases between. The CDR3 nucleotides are TGTGCCAGCAGCCGAGCGGTTACTAGCACAGATACGCAGTATTTT. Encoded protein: CASSRAVTSTDTQYF.

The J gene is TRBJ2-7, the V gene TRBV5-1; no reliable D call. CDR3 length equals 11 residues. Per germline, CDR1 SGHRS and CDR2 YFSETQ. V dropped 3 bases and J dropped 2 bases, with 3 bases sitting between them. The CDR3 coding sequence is TGCGCCAGCAGCTCCGCCTACGAGCAGTACTTC. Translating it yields CASSSAYEQYF.

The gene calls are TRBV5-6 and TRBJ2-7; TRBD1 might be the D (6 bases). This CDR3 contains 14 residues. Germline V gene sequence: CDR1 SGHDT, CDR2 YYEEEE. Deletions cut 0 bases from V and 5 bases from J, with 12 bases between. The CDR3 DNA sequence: TGTGCCAGCAGCTTGGTCAGGGGCACGCACGAGCAGTACTTC. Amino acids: CASSLVRGTHEQYF.

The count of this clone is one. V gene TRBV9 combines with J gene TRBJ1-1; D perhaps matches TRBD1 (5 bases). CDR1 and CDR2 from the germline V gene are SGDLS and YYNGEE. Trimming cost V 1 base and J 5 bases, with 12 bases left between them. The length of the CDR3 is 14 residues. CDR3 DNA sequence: TGTGCCAGCAGCGTATCTCAGGGTGGTACTGAAGCTTTCTTT. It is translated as CASSVSQGGTEAFF. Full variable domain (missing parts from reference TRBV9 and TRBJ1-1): DSGVTQTPKHLITATGQRVTLRCSPRSGDLSVYWYQQSLDQGLQFLIQYYNGEERAKGNILERFSAQQFPDLHSELNLSSLELGDSALYFCASSVSQGGTEAFFGQGTRLTVV.